These T cell receptor beta chains were read from a single sample in a study of blood T cell repertoires in COVID-19. The protocol was immunoSEQ multiplex PCR, while the TCRdb copy is restricted to in-frame clones and leaves out a portion. The sample lists fewer than 250,000 clones, about 83% occurring once. Sequenced sample: peripheral blood. The receptors were gathered from a human donor in a cohort sampled during active COVID-19. Both conserved end residues are part of each CDR3. For some rows the clone size is stated as once, few or many, or as a class when expanded; others skip it.

clone size	V gene	J gene	CDR3 protein
-	TRBV19	TRBJ2-5	CASSAGGLIEETQYF
-	TRBV24-1	TRBJ2-3	CATSDRVAGVSASTDTQYF
-	TRBV10-3	TRBJ2-1	CAISEAGTYNEQFF
-	TRBV27	TRBJ1-5	CASSPPLLPQHF
few	TRBV18	TRBJ2-3	CASSPLPQGTDTQYF
-	TRBV3-1/TRBV3-2	TRBJ1-2	CATLGQGARGYTF
-	TRBV2	TRBJ2-4	CASSAGTRVAKNIQYF
-	TRBV12-3/TRBV12-4	TRBJ1-3	CASSDTGNTIYF
-	TRBV18	TRBJ1-3	CASSPAGSSGNTIYF
once	TRBV6-2/TRBV6-3	TRBJ1-1	CASSPKRQGRNTEAFF
-	TRBV5-1	TRBJ2-1	CASSLTTGLGNEQFF
-	TRBV27	TRBJ1-2	CASSLGRGAIDGYTF
-	TRBV29-1	TRBJ2-1	CSVESPLGFLIDEQFF
-	TRBV12-5	TRBJ2-7	CASGLSRAPGEQYF
few	TRBV27	TRBJ2-7	CASSSPGQDISYEQYF
-	TRBV9	TRBJ2-5	CASSVTPGGETQYF
-	TRBV6-5	TRBJ1-2	CASRSTQGSYGYTF
-	TRBV5-1	TRBJ2-7	CASSFGTGGQQYF
-	TRBV18	TRBJ2-7	CASSGAVSYEQYF
-	TRBV5-5	TRBJ1-2	CASSLRGYDGYTF
-	TRBV5-1	TRBJ1-3	CASSLGAISGNTIYF
-	TRBV18	TRBJ2-4	CASSPQGARNIQYF
once	TRBV5-5	TRBJ1-1	CASSFRQGAGGTEAFF
-	TRBV21-1	TRBJ1-2	CASTKILNRRANYGYTF
few	TRBV7-9	TRBJ2-2	CASSLGLNTGELFF